Sequencing of this TCR beta chain was carried out in a study of T cell repertoires in cytomegalovirus infection (dated by TCRdb to between 2019 and 2020). Study-level background: Peptide stimulations targeted recently identified HLA-C-restricted CMV epitopes, whose presentation resists viral immunomodulation, together with well-studied HLA-B-restricted epitopes. Donor HLA type was relevant to the analysis, because carriage of CMV infection together with the matching HLA type was indicated by public TCR beta signatures.

Overall study outcomes, separate from this receptor: Carriers of CMV infection plus the relevant HLA type were discriminated by the cumulative frequency of public TCR beta family members in the study cohort and in an independent approximately 400-donor cohort. The ex vivo response was dominated by HLA-C-restricted CMV-specific TCR beta clonotypes, which also provided the single most frequent clonotype in two of eight donors.

Reads for this sample came from an Illumina HiSeq 1500. TCRdb's own reprocessing of the public reads used fastp at Q25 and MiXCR and kept productive beta chains. Records with the same CDR3 protein are collapsed into one entry carrying the most frequent genes and DNA. The sample table records about 830,000 distinct CDR3 sequences; about 31% of these occur just once. The ten largest clones represent around 12% of the sample. This clonotype was found a few times. Its antigen target is currently unknown. No per-base quality is available; no much larger clone lies one base away. The treatment or condition label, as the study defines it: in vitro stimulation with specific CMV peptide epitopes to enrich CMV-specific T cells. The receptor was isolated from a human donor in good health (CMV status not recorded). Some clones in this sample may be carry-over from other donors' samples. Sequencing was performed on cultured CD8+ T cells from PBMCs, taken from culture after CMV antigen stimulation.

Here is the DNA: TGTGCCAGCAGCATCGGACAGGGGATCGGGAATGAGCAGTTCTTC. Its product reads: CASSIGQGIGNEQFF. The V and J segments used are TRBV7-2 and TRBJ2-1, with 9 bases in between that match TRBD1. The germline V gene supplies CDR1 SGHTA and CDR2 FQGNSA. V lost 5 bases and J lost 7 bases, and the count of bases not matched to a germline gene is 9. Spanning cysteine to phenylalanine, the CDR3 consists of 15 amino acids. The CDR3 DNA has 45 bases and is translated from base 1.